The rows below give T cell receptor beta chains drawn from one sample of a study of monozygotic twins with inflammatory bowel disease. From its re-call of the 5' RACE reads, TCRdb lists each CDR3 protein once, without DNA. The repertoire shows about 380,000 distinct CDR3 sequences; the top ten hold about 2.5%. What was sequenced was blood. The receptors originated from a human donor with ulcerative colitis or Crohn's disease, or a healthy co-twin of an affected twin (not recorded which). CDR3s include the opening cysteine and the closing phenylalanine or tryptophan.

CDR3: CASSRTPQGGTQYF; V: TRBV7-6; J: TRBJ2-5
CDR3: CASSSIQGAVTEAFF; V: TRBV11-2; J: TRBJ1-1
CDR3: CASSYRPNEQFF; V: TRBV6-2/TRBV6-3; J: TRBJ2-1
CDR3: CATSRAAGAGYTF; V: TRBV15; J: TRBJ1-2
CDR3: CAIPRTGGGTDTQYF; V: TRBV2; J: TRBJ2-3
CDR3: CASSPGGRNVGQYF; V: TRBV5-1; J: TRBJ2-7
CDR3: CSVEWLGRGENTIYF; V: TRBV29-1; J: TRBJ1-3
CDR3: CASSLGPGVNEKLFF; V: TRBV7-9; J: TRBJ1-4
CDR3: CASSLSAGGYRHEQFF; V: TRBV7-9; J: TRBJ2-1
CDR3: CSASTNTAAFF; V: TRBV20-1; J: TRBJ1-1
CDR3: CASSSWGASYNSPLHF; V: TRBV28; J: TRBJ1-6
CDR3: CASRPGPHNEKLFF; V: TRBV7-2; J: TRBJ1-4
CDR3: CASCPGPDYEQYF; V: TRBV18; J: TRBJ2-7
CDR3: CASSPGTGGGYNEKLFF; V: TRBV12-3/TRBV12-4; J: TRBJ1-4
CDR3: CASRITSDSYEQYF; V: TRBV12-3/TRBV12-4; J: TRBJ2-7
CDR3: CASSWEQSTDTQYF; V: TRBV19; J: TRBJ2-3
CDR3: CSVEETRTYEQYF; V: TRBV29-1; J: TRBJ2-7
CDR3: CASSSLGGANTEAFF; V: TRBV7-3; J: TRBJ1-1
CDR3: CASSQQTGYEQYF; V: TRBV6-2/TRBV6-3; J: TRBJ2-7
CDR3: CASSPRDTYGYTF; V: TRBV3-1; J: TRBJ1-2
CDR3: CSARASGGVSGTDTQYF; V: TRBV20-1; J: TRBJ2-3
CDR3: CASSSRLKNTGELFF; V: TRBV7-9; J: TRBJ2-2
CDR3: CASSWINQPQHF; V: TRBV7-9; J: TRBJ1-5
CDR3: CASRPSGGRTYEQYF; V: TRBV7-9; J: TRBJ2-7
CDR3: CSVGRGLNTEAFF; V: TRBV29-1; J: TRBJ1-1
CDR3: CASSPPGQGRSGYTF; V: TRBV28; J: TRBJ1-2
CDR3: CASTLMGATDTQYF; V: TRBV27; J: TRBJ2-3
CDR3: CSARAGGAQPQHF; V: TRBV20-1; J: TRBJ1-5
CDR3: CASSQGTGVHEAFF; V: TRBV4-3; J: TRBJ1-1
CDR3: CASRYPGLAGADSTDTQYF; V: TRBV2; J: TRBJ2-3